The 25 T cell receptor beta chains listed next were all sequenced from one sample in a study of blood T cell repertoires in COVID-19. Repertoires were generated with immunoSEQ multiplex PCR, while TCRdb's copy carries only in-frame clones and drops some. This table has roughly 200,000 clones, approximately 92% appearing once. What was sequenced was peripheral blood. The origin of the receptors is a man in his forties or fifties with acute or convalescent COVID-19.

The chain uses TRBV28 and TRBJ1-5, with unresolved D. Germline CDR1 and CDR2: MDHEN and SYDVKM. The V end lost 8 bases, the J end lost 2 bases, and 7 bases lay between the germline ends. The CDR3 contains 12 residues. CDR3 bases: TGTGCCAGCGAACTTGGCAATCAGCCCCAGCATTTT. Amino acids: CASELGNQPQHF.

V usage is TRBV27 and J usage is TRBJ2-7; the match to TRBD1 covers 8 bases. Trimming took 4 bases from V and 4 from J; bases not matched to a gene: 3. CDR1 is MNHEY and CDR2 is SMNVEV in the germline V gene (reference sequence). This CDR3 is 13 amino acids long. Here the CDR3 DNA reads TGTGCCAGCAGTTACAGACAGGGGTACGAGCAGTACGTC. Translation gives CASSYRQGYEQYV.

The CDR3 here is CASSQEPPGGKGGETQYF. As DNA, the CDR3 is TGTGCCAGCAGCCAGGAACCCCCAGGGGGGAAAGGAGGAGAGACCCAGTACTTC. This chain connects TRBV3-1 (or the pseudogene TRBV3-2) to TRBJ2-5, with D possibly TRBD1 on 7 matching bases. V gave up 3 bases and J gave up 4 bases, with 24 bases separating them. The CDR3 covers 18 residues. Germline V gives CDR1 LGHDT, CDR2 YNNKEL (reference sequence).

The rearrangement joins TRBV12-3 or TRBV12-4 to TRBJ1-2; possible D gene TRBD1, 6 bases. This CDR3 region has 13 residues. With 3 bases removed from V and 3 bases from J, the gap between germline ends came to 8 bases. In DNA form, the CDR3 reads TGTGCCAGCAGTTTGCCAGGGGACTATGGCTACACCTTC. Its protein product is CASSLPGDYGYTF.

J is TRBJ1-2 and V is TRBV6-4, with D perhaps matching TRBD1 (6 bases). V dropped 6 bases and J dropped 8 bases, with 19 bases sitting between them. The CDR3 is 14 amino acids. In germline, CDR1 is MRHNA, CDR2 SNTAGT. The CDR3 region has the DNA TGTGCCAGCAGACCGACCGGCAGGGGCAGCGGCTACACCTTC. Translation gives CASRPTGRGSGYTF.

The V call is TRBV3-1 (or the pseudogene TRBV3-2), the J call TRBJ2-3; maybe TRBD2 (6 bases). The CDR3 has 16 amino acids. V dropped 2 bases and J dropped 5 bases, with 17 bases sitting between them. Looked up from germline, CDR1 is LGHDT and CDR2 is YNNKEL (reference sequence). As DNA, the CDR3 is TGTGCCAGCAGCCAAAATCCCCCGGGAGCGGGAGATACGCAGTATTTT. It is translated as CASSQNPPGAGDTQYF.

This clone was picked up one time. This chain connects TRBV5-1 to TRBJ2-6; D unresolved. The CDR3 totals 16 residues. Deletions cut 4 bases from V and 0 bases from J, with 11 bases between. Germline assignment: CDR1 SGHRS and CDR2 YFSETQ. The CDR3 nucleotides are TGCGCCAGCAGCCCGGTCTCTTCCTCTGGGGCCAACGTCCTGACTTTC. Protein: CASSPVSSSGANVLTF.

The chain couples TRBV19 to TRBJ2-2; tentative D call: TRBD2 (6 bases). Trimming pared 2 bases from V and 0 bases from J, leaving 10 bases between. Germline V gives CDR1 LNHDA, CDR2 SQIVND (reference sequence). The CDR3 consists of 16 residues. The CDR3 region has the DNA TGTGCCAGTAGTATATTCGGGGGAACGAACACCGGGGAGCTGTTTTTT. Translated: CASSIFGGTNTGELFF.

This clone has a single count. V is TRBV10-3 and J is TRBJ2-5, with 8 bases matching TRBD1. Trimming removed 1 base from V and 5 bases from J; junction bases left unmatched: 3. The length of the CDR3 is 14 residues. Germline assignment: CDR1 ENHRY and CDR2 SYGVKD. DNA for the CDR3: TGTGCCATCAGTGAGTGGGACAGGAGGGAGACCCAGTACTTC. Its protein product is CAISEWDRRETQYF.

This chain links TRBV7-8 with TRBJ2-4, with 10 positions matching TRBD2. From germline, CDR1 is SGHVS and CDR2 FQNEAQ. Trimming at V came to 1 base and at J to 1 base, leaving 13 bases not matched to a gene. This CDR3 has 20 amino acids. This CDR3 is CASSLVVAGGAYSAKNIQYF. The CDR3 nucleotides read TGTGCCAGCAGCTTAGTGGTAGCGGGGGGAGCTTATTCGGCCAAAAACATTCAGTACTTC.

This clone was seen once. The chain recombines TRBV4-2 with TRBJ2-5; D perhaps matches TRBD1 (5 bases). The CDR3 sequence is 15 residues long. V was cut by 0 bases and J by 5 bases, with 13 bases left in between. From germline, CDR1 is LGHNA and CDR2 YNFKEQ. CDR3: CASSQEATVGETQYF. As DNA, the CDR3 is TGTGCCAGCAGCCAAGAAGCGACAGTTGGGGAGACCCAGTACTTC.

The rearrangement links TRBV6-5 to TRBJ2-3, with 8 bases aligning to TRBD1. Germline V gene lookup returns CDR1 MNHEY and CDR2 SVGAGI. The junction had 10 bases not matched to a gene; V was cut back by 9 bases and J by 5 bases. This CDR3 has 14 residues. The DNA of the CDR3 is TGTGCCAGTAGGAGGCAGGGGGCTGGAGATACGCAGTATTTT. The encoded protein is CASRRQGAGDTQYF.

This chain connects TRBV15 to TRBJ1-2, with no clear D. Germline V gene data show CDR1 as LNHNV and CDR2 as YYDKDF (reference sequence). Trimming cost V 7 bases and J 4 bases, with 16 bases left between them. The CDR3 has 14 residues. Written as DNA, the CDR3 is TGTGCCACCACCCCGGTAGTGGGAGGCTATGGCTACACCTTC. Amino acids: CATTPVVGGYGYTF.

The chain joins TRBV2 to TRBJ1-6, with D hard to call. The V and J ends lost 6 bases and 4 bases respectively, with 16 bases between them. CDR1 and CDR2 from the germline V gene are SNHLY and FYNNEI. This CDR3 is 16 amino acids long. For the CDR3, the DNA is TGTGCCAGCAGACCGAACGAGGCGAGTTATAATTCACCCCTCCACTTT. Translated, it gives CASRPNEASYNSPLHF.

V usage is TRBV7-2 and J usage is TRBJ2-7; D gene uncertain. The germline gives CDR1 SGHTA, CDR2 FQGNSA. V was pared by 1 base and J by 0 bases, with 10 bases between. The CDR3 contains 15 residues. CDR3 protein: CASSLDGANSYEQYV. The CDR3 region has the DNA TGTGCCAGCAGCTTAGATGGAGCGAACTCCTACGAGCAGTACGTC.

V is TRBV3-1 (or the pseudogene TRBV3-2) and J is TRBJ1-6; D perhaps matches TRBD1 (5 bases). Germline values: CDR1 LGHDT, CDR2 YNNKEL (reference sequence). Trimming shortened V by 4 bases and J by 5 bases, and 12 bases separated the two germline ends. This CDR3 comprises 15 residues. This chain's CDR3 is CASSPSGGNNSPLHF. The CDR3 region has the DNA TGTGCCAGCAGCCCCTCCGGGGGAAATAATTCACCCCTCCACTTT.

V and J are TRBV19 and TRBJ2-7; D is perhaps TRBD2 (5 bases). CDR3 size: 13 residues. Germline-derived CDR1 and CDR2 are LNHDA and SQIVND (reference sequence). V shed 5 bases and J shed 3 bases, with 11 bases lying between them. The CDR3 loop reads CASSPGIGYEQYF. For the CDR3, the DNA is TGTGCCAGTAGTCCGGGAATTGGCTACGAGCAGTACTTC.

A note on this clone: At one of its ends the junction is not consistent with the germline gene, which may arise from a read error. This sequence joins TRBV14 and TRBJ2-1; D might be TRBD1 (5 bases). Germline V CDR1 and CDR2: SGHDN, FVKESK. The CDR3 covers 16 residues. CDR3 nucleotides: TGTGCCAGCACCCAAGGGGCCCGGTGGTCAAACAATGAGCAGTTCTTC. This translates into CASTQGARWSNNEQFF.

CDR3 in amino acids: CASSSLIGELFF. The CDR3 region has the DNA TGTGCCAGCAGCTCGTTAATCGGGGAGCTGTTTTTT. The chain is built from TRBV7-2 and TRBJ2-2; D remains unclear. Germline V CDR1 and CDR2: SGHTA, FQGNSA. The CDR3 runs to 12 residues. Trimming removed 4 bases from V and 7 bases from J, with 7 bases in between.

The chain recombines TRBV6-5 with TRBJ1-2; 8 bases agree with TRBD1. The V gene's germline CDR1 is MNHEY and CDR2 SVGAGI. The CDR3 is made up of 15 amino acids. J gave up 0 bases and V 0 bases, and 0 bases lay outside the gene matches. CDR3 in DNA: TGTGCCAGCAGTTACTCGGACAGGGCTAACTATGGCTACACCTTC. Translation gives CASSYSDRANYGYTF.

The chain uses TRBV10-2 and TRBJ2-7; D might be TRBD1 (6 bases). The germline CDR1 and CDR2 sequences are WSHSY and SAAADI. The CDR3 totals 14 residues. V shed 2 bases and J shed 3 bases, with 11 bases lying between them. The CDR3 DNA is TGCGCCAGCAGTGAGCAACAGGGAGTCTACGAGCAGTACTTC. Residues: CASSEQQGVYEQYF.

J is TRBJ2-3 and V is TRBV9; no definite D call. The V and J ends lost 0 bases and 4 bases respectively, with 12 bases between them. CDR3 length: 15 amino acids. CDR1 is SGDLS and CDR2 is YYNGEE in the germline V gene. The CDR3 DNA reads TGTGCCAGCAGCGTAGGGGCCACCCATCCAGATACGCAGTATTTT. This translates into CASSVGATHPDTQYF.

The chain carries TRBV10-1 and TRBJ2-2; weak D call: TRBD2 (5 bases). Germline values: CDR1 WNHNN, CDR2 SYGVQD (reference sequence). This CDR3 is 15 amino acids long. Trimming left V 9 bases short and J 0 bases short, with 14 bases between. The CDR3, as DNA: TGCGCCAGTCAGGCGAGCGGCTCGAACACCGGGGAGCTGTTTTTT. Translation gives CASQASGSNTGELFF.

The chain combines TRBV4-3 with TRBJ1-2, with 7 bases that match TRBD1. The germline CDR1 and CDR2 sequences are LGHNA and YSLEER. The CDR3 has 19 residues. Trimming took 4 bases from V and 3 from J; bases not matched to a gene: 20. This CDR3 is CASSRKTGSGGGGHYGYTF. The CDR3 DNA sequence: TGCGCCAGCAGCCGAAAGACCGGGTCCGGAGGGGGCGGCCACTATGGCTACACCTTC.

The chain's CDR3 is CASRSGTSTNYGYTF. The DNA for the CDR3 is TGTGCCAGCAGATCCGGGACATCTACTAACTATGGCTACACCTTC. V usage is TRBV5-4 and J usage is TRBJ1-2; TRBD1 might be the D (6 bases). Germline V gene sequence: CDR1 SGHNT, CDR2 YYREEE (reference sequence). V lost 5 bases to trimming and J lost 0 bases, with 14 bases between them. CDR3 length: 15 residues.